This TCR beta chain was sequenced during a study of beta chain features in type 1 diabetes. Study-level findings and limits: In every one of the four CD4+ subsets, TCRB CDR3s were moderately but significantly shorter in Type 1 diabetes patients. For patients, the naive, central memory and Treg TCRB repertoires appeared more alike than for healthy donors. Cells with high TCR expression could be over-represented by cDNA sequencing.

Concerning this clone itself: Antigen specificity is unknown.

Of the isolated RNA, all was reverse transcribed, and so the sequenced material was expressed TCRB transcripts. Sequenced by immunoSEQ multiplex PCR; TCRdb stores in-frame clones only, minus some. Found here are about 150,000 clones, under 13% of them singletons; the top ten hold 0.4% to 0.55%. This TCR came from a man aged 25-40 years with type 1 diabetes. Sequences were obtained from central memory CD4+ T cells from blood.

The CDR3 is CASSLDRDYEQYF. The CDR3 nucleotides are TGCGCCAGCAGCCTGGACCGGGACTACGAGCAGTACTTC. The gene calls are TRBV5-1 and TRBJ2-7; D might be TRBD2 (5 bases). The ends were cut back, 4 bases at V and 3 bases at J, with 11 bases in the middle. Germline CDR1 reads SGHRS; CDR2 reads YFSETQ. The CDR3 has 13 amino acids. Drawing the rest from reference TRBV5-1 and TRBJ2-7, the complete variable domain is KAGVTQTPRYLIKTRGQQVTLSCSPISGHRSVSWYQQTPGQGLQFLFEYFSETQRNKGNFPGRFSGRQFSNSRSEMNVSTLELGDSALYLCASSLDRDYEQYFGPGTRLTVT.